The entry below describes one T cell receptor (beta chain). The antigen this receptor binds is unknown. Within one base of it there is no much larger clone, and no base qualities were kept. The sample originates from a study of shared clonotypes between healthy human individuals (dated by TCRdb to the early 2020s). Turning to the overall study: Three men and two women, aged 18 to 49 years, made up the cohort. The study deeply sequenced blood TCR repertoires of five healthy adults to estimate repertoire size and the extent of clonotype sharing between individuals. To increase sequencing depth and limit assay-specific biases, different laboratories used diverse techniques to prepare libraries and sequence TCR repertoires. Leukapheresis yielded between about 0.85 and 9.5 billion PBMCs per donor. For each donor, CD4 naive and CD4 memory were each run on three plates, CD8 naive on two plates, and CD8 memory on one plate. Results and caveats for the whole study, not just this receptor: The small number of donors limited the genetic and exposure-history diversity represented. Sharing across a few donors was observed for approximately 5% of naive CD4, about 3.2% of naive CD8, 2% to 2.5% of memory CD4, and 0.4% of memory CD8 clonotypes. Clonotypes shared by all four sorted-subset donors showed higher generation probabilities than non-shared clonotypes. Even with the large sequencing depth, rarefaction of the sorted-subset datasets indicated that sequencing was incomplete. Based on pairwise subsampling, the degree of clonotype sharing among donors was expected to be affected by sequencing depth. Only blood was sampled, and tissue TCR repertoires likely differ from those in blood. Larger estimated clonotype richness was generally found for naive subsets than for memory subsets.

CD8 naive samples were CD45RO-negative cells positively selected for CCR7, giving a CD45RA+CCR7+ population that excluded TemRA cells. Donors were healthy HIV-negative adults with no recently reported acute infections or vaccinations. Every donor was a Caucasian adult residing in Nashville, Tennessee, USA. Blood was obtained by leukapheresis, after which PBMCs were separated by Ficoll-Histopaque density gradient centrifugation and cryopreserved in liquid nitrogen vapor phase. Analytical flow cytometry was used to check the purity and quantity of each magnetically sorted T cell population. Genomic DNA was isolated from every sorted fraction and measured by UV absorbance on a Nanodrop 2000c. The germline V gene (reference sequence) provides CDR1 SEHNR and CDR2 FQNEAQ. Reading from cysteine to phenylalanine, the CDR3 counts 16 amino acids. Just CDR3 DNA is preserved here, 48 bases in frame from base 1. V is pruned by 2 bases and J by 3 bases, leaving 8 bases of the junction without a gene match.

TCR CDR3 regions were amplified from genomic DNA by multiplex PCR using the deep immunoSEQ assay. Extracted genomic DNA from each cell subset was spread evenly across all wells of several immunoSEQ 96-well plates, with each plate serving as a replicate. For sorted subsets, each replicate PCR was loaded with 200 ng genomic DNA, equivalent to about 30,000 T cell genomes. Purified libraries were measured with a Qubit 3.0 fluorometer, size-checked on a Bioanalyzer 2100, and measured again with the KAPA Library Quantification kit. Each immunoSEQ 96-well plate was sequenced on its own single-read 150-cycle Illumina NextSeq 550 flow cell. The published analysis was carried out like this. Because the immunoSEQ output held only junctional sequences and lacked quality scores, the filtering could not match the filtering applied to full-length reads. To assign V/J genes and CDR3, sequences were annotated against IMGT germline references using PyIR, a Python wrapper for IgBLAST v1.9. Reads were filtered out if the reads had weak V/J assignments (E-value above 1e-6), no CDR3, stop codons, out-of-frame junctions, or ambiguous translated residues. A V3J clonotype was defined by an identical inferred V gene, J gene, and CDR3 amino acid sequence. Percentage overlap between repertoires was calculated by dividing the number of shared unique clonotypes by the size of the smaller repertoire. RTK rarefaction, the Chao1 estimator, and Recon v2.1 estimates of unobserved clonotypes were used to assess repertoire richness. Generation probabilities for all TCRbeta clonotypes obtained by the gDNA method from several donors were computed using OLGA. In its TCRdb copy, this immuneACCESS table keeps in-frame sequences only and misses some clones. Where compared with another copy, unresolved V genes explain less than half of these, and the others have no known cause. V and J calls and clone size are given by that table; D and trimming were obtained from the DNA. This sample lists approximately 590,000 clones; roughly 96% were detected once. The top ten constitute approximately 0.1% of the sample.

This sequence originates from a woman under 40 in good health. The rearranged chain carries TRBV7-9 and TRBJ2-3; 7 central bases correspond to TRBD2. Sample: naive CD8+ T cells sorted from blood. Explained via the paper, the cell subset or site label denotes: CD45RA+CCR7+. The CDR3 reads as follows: CASSLSPAGQTDTQYF. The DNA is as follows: TGTGCCAGCAGCTTAAGCCCAGCGGGGCAAACAGATACGCAGTATTTT.